This TCR beta chain comes out of a study of CXCR3-negative and CXCR3-positive naive CD8 T cells. Overall study results and limits: Fresh PBMCs served for most assays, and CXCR3 expression fell partially after cryopreservation. Whereas memory cells differed, naive CXCR3-negative and CXCR3-positive cells shared similar TRBV-TRBJ usage.

Researchers prepared the TRB cDNA libraries using 5' RACE with UMI labels. TCRdb re-called the 5' RACE reads, yielding one record per CDR3 amino acid sequence without DNA. This sample's clone table lists about 30,000 distinct CDR3 sequences. CDR1 and CDR2 (germline): SGHRS, YFSETQ. The CDR3 has 13 residues. Investigators sorted each CD8+ T cell subset in triplicate, taking roughly 330,000 cells each time. Worth noting for this clonotype: Its specificity is unknown.

V is TRBV5-1 and J is TRBJ2-2. The receptor was isolated from a human donor in good health. Some clones in this sample may be carry-over from other donors' samples. Sequenced input: memory CD8+ T cells from blood. CDR3 residues: CASSALNTGELFF. The complete variable domain, with remaining parts taken from reference TRBV5-1 and TRBJ2-2, reads KAGVTQTPRYLIKTRGQQVTLSCSPISGHRSVSWYQQTPGQGLQFLFEYFSETQRNKGNFPGRFSGRQFSNSRSEMNVSTLELGDSALYLCASSALNTGELFFGEGSRLTVL.